Listed here are 20 T cell receptor beta chains from one sample, sequenced in a study of vaccination and CD4 T cells after COVID-19 (dated by TCRdb to between 2021 and 2024). These receptors have no known antigen. This sample's time point label indicates: late sampling 161 to 241 days after vaccination in three convalescent patients. The sample's treatment or condition label, in plain terms: roughly 10-day PBMC culture with coronavirus spike peptide pools or control peptides (ViraFEST assay). Preparation of the library involved PCR. Instrument on record: Illumina iSeq 100. DNA from cultured CD4+ T cells underwent TCR sequencing with the Oncomine TCR Beta short-read assay at the Johns Hopkins FTIC core. The public reads were reanalyzed by TCRdb: fastp trimming at Q25, MiXCR alignment, in-frame beta chains only. Rows are unified per CDR3 protein, each entry keeping the most common DNA and genes. The sample contains some 15,000 distinct CDR3 sequences, roughly 44% of them found a single time. The top ten hold 20% to 25% of the sample.

The material sequenced was CD4+ T cells from blood, cultured in vitro, taken about 7 months after SARS-CoV-2 vaccination. These receptors originate from a human donor who had recovered from COVID-19.

This chain links TRBV20-1 with TRBJ2-1, with TRBD1 identical over 7 bases. This CDR3 spans 14 amino acids. Germline V gene sequence: CDR1 DFQATT, CDR2 SNEGSKA (reference sequence). V lost 8 bases, J lost 7 bases, and 14 bases stayed unmatched. DNA of the CDR3: TGCAGTTCCGCAACCGGGACAGACACTAATGAGCAGTTCTTC. This gives the protein CSSATGTDTNEQFF.

The J gene is TRBJ2-1, the V gene TRBV11-3; 11 bases align to TRBD2. The DNA end is a closer match to TRBJ2-7, so the J assignment may be wrong. This CDR3 region has 14 residues. The germline CDR1 and CDR2 sequences are SGHNT and YENEEA. The CDR3 nucleotides read TGTGCCAGCAGCTTGACTAGCGGGGCCGCACTACAGTACTTC. Its translation is CASSLTSGAALQYF.

This chain uses TRBV7-2 with TRBJ2-1; D is possibly TRBD1 (5 bases). Trimming left V 5 bases short and J 9 bases short, with 14 bases between. Germline V gene lookup returns CDR1 SGHTA and CDR2 FQGNSA. CDR3 length: 13 amino acids. The DNA of the CDR3 is TGTGCCAGCAGCAACCAGGGTTTCAGTGAGCAGTTCTTC. Residues: CASSNQGFSEQFF.

The gene calls are TRBV6-1 and TRBJ2-7, with unresolved D. Germline assignment: CDR1 MNHNS and CDR2 SASEGT. The CDR3 length is 11 residues. The V end lost 8 bases, the J end lost 3 bases, and 8 bases lay between the germline ends. CDR3 nucleotide sequence: TGTGCCAGCGGCGACTTCTACGAGCAGTACTTC. Amino acids: CASGDFYEQYF.

This clonotype was seen a few times. This sequence joins TRBV20-1 and TRBJ1-5; D is unresolved. Germline CDR1 DFQATT, CDR2 SNEGSKA (reference sequence). CDR3 length: 12 amino acids. V was cut by 4 bases and J by 2 bases, with 6 bases left in between. The CDR3 region has the DNA TGCAGTGCTAACTCTGGCAATCAGCCCCAGCATTTT. Protein: CSANSGNQPQHF.

The chain joins TRBV6-5 to TRBJ2-5; TRBD1 is a possible D gene (5 bases). The CDR3 is 13 amino acids. In germline, CDR1 is MNHEY, CDR2 SVGAGI. Trimming left V 11 bases short and J 5 bases short, with 18 bases between. The CDR3 DNA sequence: TGTGCCGGCCGTTTACCAGGGTATGAGACCCAGTACTTC. Protein sequence: CAGRLPGYETQYF.

The rearrangement links TRBV7-8 to TRBJ1-2, with a possible D match to TRBD1 (5 bases). Germline CDR1 is SGHVS and CDR2 is FQNEAQ. The CDR3 runs 18 residues. Trimming pared 1 base from V and 2 bases from J, leaving 20 bases between. CDR3 nucleotide sequence: TGTGCCAGCAGCTTAGAAAGGGGCTGGGTTGGTCGGAACTATGGCTACACCTTC. The encoded protein is CASSLERGWVGRNYGYTF.

There are a few counts of this clonotype. This chain links TRBV20-1 with TRBJ1-5, with a tentative D call TRBD1 (5 bases). The CDR3 runs 17 residues. Trimming took off 0 bases at V and 0 bases at J, with 15 bases between the two ends. From germline, CDR1 is DFQATT and CDR2 SNEGSKA (reference sequence). CDR3 bases: TGCAGTGCTAGAGATCCGGACGGGGCTTATAGCAATCAGCCCCAGCATTTT. Translating gives CSARDPDGAYSNQPQHF.

The chain carries TRBV12-3 or TRBV12-4 and TRBJ2-1; tentative D call: TRBD2 (6 bases). The V end was cut by 6 bases, the J end by 1 base, with 10 bases between. The CDR3 spans 14 residues. DNA for the CDR3: TGTGCCAGCAGCCAAAGCGGGTCCTACAATGAGCAGTTCTTC. Its protein is CASSQSGSYNEQFF.

In this sample, this clonotype turned up a few times. The chain combines TRBV6-5 with TRBJ1-6, with 9 bases fitting TRBD1. This CDR3 spans 15 amino acids. The ends lost 2 bases at V and 9 bases at J; junction bases unmatched: 5. The germline V gene encodes CDR1 MNHEY and CDR2 SVGAGI. The CDR3 here is CASSYGTGRGSPLHF. The CDR3, as DNA: TGTGCCAGCAGTTACGGGACAGGGCGGGGTTCACCCCTCCACTTT.

In its sample, this clonotype was seen a few times. The chain carries TRBV20-1 and TRBJ1-5; TRBD1 matches at 7 bases. This CDR3 has 12 residues. Germline V gene lookup returns CDR1 DFQATT and CDR2 SNEGSKA (reference sequence). V was pared by 6 bases and J by 5 bases, with 4 bases of the junction left unmatched. The CDR3 DNA is TGCAGTGCCGGGACAGAGGATCAGCCCCAGCATTTT. This gives the protein CSAGTEDQPQHF.

Worth noting for this clonotype: At one end, the junction sequence differs from germline, possibly due to a read error. This rearrangement joins TRBV20-1 to TRBJ1-2; D remains ambiguous. Germline CDR1 is DFQATT and CDR2 is SNEGSKA (reference sequence). This CDR3 spans 12 amino acids. CDR3 nucleotides: TGCAGTGCTAGATGGTTCAACTATGGCTACACTTTC. This gives the protein CSARWFNYGYTF.

The J gene is TRBJ2-5, the V gene TRBV25-1, with 7 bases aligning to TRBD2. J gave up 3 bases and V 3 bases, and 7 bases lay outside the gene matches. The CDR3 is made up of 15 amino acids. The germline gives CDR1 MGHDK, CDR2 SYGVNS. The CDR3 DNA is TGTGCCAGCAGTGAGTTGGGGAGGGATGAAGAGACCCAGTACTTC. Translated: CASSELGRDEETQYF.

The chain carries TRBV7-3 and TRBJ2-7; 9 bases fit TRBD1. J gave up 4 bases and V 3 bases, and 7 bases lay outside the gene matches. The CDR3 is 15 residues long. Germline assignment: CDR1 SGHTA and CDR2 FQGTGA. The DNA for the CDR3 is TGTGCCAGCAGCTTCGGGACAGGGTTGTTGTACGAGCAGTACTTC. Its translation: CASSFGTGLLYEQYF.

The J gene is TRBJ1-1, the V gene TRBV20-1, with D possibly matching TRBD1 (6 bases). V lost 0 bases and J 4 bases, leaving 12 bases between the germline ends. The germline gives CDR1 DFQATT, CDR2 SNEGSKA (reference sequence). The CDR3 extends over 14 amino acids. The CDR3 here is CSARDPGAVTEAFF. CDR3 nucleotides: TGCAGTGCTAGAGATCCGGGGGCGGTCACTGAAGCTTTCTTT.

The chain employs TRBV7-6 and TRBJ2-3; D not resolved. V lost 1 base and J lost 3, with 11 bases in between. Germline V gene data show CDR1 as SGHVS and CDR2 as FNYEAQ. This CDR3 is built from 15 residues. CDR3 residues: CASSLGMVGTDTQYF. CDR3 bases: TGTGCCAGCAGCTTAGGTATGGTGGGGACAGATACGCAGTATTTT.

The J gene is TRBJ1-1, the V gene TRBV20-1; D perhaps matches TRBD1 (6 bases). CDR3 length: 16 residues. Germline V CDR1 and CDR2: DFQATT, SNEGSKA (reference sequence). V dropped 0 bases and J dropped 5 bases, with 19 bases sitting between them. The CDR3 loop reads CSARDGRRGRATEAFF. The CDR3 nucleotides read TGCAGTGCTAGAGATGGCCGAAGGGGGAGAGCAACTGAAGCTTTCTTT.

This sequence joins TRBV6-5 and TRBJ2-5; D assignment may be TRBD1 or TRBD2 (5 bases each). The CDR3 is 13 residues long. Trimming pared 0 bases from V and 7 bases from J, leaving 9 bases between. Looked up from germline, CDR1 is MNHEY and CDR2 is SVGAGI. The CDR3 bases are TGTGCCAGCAGTTACTCAGGGACGGCGACCCAGTACTTC. This encodes CASSYSGTATQYF.

The rearrangement joins TRBV28 to TRBJ2-5; weak D call: TRBD1 (6 bases). V lost 5 bases and J lost 2, with 12 bases in between. The CDR3 extends over 14 amino acids. Germline V CDR1 and CDR2: MDHEN, SYDVKM. For the CDR3, the DNA is TGTGCCAGCAGTAGGACAGAATTTCAAGAGACCCAGTACTTC. Residues: CASSRTEFQETQYF. Drawing the rest from reference TRBV28 and TRBJ2-5, the complete variable domain is DVKVTQSSRYLVKRTGEKVFLECVQDMDHENMFWYRQDPGLGLRLIYFSYDVKMKEKGDIPEGYSVSREKKERFSLILESASTNQTSMYLCASSRTEFQETQYFGPGTRLLVL.

This clonotype was counted a few times. The V and J genes are TRBV7-9 and TRBJ2-7; D is unresolved. Trimming pared 1 base from V and 4 bases from J, leaving 5 bases between. The CDR3 loop spans 12 amino acids. Germline V lookup: CDR1 SEHNR, CDR2 FQNEAQ (reference sequence). Here the CDR3 reads CASSLGRYEQYF. The CDR3 DNA reads TGTGCCAGCAGCTTAGGTCGGTACGAGCAGTACTTC.